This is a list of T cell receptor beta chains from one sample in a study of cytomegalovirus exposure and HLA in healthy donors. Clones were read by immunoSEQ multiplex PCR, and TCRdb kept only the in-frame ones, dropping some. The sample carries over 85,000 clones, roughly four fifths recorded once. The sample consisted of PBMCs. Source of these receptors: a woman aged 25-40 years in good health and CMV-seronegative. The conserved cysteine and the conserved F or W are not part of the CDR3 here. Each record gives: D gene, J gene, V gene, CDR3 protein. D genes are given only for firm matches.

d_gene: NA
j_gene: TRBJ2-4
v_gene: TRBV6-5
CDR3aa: ASSPPSAKNIQY

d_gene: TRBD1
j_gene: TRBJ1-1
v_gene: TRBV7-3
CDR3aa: ASSSGQLNTEAF

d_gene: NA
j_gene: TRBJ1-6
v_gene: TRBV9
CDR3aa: ASSVESGGNSPLH

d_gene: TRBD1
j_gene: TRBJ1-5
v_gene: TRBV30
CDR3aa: AWSATSLLRGFQPQH

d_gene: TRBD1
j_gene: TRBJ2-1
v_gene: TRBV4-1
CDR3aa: ASSQDRQGIYNEQF

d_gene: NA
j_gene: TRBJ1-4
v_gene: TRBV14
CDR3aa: ASRAGRRLATNEKLF

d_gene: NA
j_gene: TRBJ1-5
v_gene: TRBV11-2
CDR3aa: ASSEREGQPQH

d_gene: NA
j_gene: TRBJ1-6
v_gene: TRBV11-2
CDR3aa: ASSLSVDYNSPLH

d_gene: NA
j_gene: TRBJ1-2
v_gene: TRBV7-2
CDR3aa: ASSLDYRNYGYT

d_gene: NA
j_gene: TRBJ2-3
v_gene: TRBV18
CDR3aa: ASSPEGDTQY

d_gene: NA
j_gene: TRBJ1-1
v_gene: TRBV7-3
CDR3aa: ASSSDSDTEAF

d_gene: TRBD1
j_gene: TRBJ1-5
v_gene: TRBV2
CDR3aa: ASSRSRDRGRRGNQPQH

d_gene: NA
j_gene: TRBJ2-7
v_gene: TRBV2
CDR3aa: ASTPGGRGTYEQY

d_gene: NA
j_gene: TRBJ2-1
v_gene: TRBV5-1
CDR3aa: ASSQGNSYNEQF

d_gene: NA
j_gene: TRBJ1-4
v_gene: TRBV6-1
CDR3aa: ASSEALGLNEKLF

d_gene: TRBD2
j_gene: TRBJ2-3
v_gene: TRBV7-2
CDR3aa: ASSLDRGGTTDTQY

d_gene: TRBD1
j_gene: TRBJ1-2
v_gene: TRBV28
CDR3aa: ASSLGQGTGYGYT

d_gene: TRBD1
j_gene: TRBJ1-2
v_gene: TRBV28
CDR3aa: ASRPGTGYSYGYT

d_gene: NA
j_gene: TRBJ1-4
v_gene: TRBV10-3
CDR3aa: AISAGSAEKLF

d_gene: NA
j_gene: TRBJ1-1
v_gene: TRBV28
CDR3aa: ASMIGQGRTEAF

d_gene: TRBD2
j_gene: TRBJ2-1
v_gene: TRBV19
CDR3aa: ASKTSGTGYNEQF

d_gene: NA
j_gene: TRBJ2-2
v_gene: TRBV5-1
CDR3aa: ASSFGGSNTGELF

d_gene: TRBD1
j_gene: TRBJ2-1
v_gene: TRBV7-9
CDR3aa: ASTSGTVYNEQF

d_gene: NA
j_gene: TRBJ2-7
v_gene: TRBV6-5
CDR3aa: ASSTQVVAYEQY

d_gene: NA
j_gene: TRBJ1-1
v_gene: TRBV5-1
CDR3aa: ASSPETGNTEAF

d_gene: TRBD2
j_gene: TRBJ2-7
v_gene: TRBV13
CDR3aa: ASSPSLLAGASYEQY

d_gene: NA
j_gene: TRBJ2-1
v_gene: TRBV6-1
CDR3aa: ASRRRAGDYNEQF

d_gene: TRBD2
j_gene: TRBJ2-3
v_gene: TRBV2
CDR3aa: ASSEVGTSADTQY

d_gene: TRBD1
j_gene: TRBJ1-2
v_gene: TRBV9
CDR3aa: ASSPGQGNYGYT

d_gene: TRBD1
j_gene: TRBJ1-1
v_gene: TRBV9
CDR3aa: ASSPEGAVNTEAF

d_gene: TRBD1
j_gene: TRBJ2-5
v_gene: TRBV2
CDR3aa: ASSRQGGQETQY

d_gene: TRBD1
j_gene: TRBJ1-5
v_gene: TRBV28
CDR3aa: ASSTEQGLYSNQPQH

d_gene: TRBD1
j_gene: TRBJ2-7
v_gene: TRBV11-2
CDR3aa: ASSFNRGRGEQY

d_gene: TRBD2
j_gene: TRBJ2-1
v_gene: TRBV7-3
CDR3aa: ASSSRLAGVNEQF

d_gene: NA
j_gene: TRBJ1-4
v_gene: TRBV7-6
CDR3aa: ASSNLTDENEKLF

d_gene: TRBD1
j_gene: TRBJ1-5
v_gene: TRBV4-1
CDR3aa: ASSHPLGGGSGNQPQH

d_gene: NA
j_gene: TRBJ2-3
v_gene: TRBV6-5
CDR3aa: ASSYTAGTDTQY

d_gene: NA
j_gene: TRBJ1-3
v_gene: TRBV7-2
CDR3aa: ASSLAPRLPLVNTIY

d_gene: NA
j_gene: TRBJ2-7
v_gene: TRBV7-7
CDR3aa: ASTAAAGILYEQY

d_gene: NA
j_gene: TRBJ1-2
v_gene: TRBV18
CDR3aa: ASSPEGSGYT

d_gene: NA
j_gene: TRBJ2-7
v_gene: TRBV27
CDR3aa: ASLTGRGEQY

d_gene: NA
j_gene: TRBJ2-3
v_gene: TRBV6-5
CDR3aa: ASSRLVFPDTQY

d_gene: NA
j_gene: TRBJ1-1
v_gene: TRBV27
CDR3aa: ASSRGTVNTEAF

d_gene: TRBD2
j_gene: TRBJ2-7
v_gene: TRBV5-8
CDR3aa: ASSGGGYEQY

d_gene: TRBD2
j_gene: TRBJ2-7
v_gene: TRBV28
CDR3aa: ASTLIAGAGEQY

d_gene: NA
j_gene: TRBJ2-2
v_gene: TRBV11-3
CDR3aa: ASSLDQAGNTGELF

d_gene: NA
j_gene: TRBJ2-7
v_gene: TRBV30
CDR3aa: AWSPGYYEQY

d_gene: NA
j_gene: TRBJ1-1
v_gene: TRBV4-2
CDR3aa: ASSQAGRNTEAF

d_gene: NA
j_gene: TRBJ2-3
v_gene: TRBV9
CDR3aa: ASSVAQGITDTQY

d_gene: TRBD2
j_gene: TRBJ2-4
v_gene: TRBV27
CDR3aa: ASSDGGNIQY

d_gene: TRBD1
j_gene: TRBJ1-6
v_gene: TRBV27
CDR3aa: ASSRTGTVSSYNSPLH

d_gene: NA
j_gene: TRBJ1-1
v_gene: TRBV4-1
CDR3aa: ASSQEWPVNTEAF

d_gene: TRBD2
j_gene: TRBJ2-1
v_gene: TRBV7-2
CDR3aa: ASRSPTGLAGYNEQF

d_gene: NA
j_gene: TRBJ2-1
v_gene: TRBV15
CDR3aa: ATSRESGKLNEQF